The rows below give T cell receptor beta chains drawn from one sample of a study of cytomegalovirus exposure and HLA in healthy donors. Generated by immunoSEQ multiplex PCR, the TCRdb table keeps only in-frame clones and is missing some. The sample contains fewer than 70,000 clones, just under 85% of which appear only once. The sequenced material came from PBMCs. The receptor source for this set is a man aged 35 to 55 in good health and CMV-seronegative. Both conserved end residues are part of each CDR3. D genes are given only for firm matches. The size of a clone is reported for some rows only, either as once, few or many, or as a class for expanded clones.

v_call: TRBV6-1; j_call: TRBJ2-3; d_call: -; clone_size: -; cdr3_nt: TGTGCCAGCAGTGATCGGGGGGCCGGGACAGATACGCAGTATTTT; cdr3_aa: CASSDRGAGTDTQYF
v_call: TRBV15; j_call: TRBJ1-5; d_call: -; clone_size: -; cdr3_nt: TGTGCCACCAGCAGAGATCTCGCCCGGGATCAGCCCCAGCATTTT; cdr3_aa: CATSRDLARDQPQHF
v_call: TRBV7-2; j_call: TRBJ2-7; d_call: TRBD2; clone_size: -; cdr3_nt: TGTGCCAGCAGCCCTCTAGCGGGGGCGGGGGAGCAGTACTTC; cdr3_aa: CASSPLAGAGEQYF
v_call: TRBV9; j_call: TRBJ1-1; d_call: TRBD1; clone_size: -; cdr3_nt: TGTGCCAGCAGCGTAGGCCAGGGGGATCCCTACACTGAAGCTTTCTTT; cdr3_aa: CASSVGQGDPYTEAFF
v_call: TRBV2; j_call: TRBJ1-2; d_call: -; clone_size: few; cdr3_nt: TGTGCCAGCAGTGAGATGATTGGAGTACGTGGCTATGGCTACACCTTC; cdr3_aa: CASSEMIGVRGYGYTF
v_call: TRBV7-8; j_call: TRBJ1-6; d_call: TRBD1; clone_size: -; cdr3_nt: TGTGCCAGCAGCTCAGGGGGCTTGGGTAATTCACCCCTCCACTTT; cdr3_aa: CASSSGGLGNSPLHF
v_call: TRBV30; j_call: TRBJ1-5; d_call: -; clone_size: -; cdr3_nt: TGTGCCTGGAGCCCCAGGGCAAAACCCGGTCAGCCCCAGCATTTT; cdr3_aa: CAWSPRAKPGQPQHF
v_call: TRBV6-1; j_call: TRBJ1-2; d_call: TRBD1; clone_size: -; cdr3_nt: TGTGCCAGCAGTGGCCGGGACAGTTTAAACTTCTATGGCTACACCTTC; cdr3_aa: CASSGRDSLNFYGYTF
v_call: TRBV19; j_call: TRBJ1-2; d_call: TRBD1; clone_size: once; cdr3_nt: TGTGCCAGTAGTTCCTTGCTCACCGACAGGGTAAACGGCTACACCTTC; cdr3_aa: CASSSLLTDRVNGYTF
v_call: TRBV2; j_call: TRBJ2-7; d_call: -; clone_size: -; cdr3_nt: TGTGCCAGCAGCCGCGGGTCACCCTACGAGCAGTACTTC; cdr3_aa: CASSRGSPYEQYF
v_call: TRBV7-8; j_call: TRBJ2-5; d_call: -; clone_size: -; cdr3_nt: TGTGCCAGCAGCCATGGGTGGGGGGTCCAAGAGACCCAGTACTTC; cdr3_aa: CASSHGWGVQETQYF
v_call: TRBV6-6; j_call: TRBJ1-1; d_call: -; clone_size: few; cdr3_nt: TGTGCCAGCCCACCGCTACCTGGAGGGAGGGGAACTGAAGCTTTCTTT; cdr3_aa: CASPPLPGGRGTEAFF
v_call: TRBV5-4; j_call: TRBJ1-2; d_call: TRBD1; clone_size: -; cdr3_nt: TGTGCCAGCAGCTTGGCCTTGGGACAGGGGGTGGAGGGCTACACCTTC; cdr3_aa: CASSLALGQGVEGYTF
v_call: TRBV9; j_call: TRBJ2-1; d_call: TRBD2; clone_size: -; cdr3_nt: TGTGCCAGCAGCGCCGGGGGGGCCTTTGGCAATGAGCAGTTCTTC; cdr3_aa: CASSAGGAFGNEQFF
v_call: TRBV27; j_call: TRBJ1-6; d_call: TRBD1; clone_size: -; cdr3_nt: TGTGCCAGCAGTCCAACCGGGACAGGGAATAATTCACCCCTCCACTTT; cdr3_aa: CASSPTGTGNNSPLHF
v_call: TRBV4-3; j_call: TRBJ2-1; d_call: TRBD2; clone_size: once; cdr3_nt: TGCGCCAGCAGCCAAGAATGGGGGCGGGGGGGGTACTACAATGAGCAGTTCTTC; cdr3_aa: CASSQEWGRGGYYNEQFF
v_call: TRBV6-6; j_call: TRBJ2-7; d_call: -; clone_size: few; cdr3_nt: TGTGCCAGCAGTCAAATGCAGGGTGGGTCCGAGCAGTACTTC; cdr3_aa: CASSQMQGGSEQYF
v_call: TRBV30; j_call: TRBJ1-1; d_call: TRBD1; clone_size: -; cdr3_nt: TGTGCCTGGGGGCCCCCGCTGACAGGGGAGAGAACTGAAGCTTTCTTT; cdr3_aa: CAWGPPLTGERTEAFF
v_call: TRBV11-3; j_call: TRBJ1-3; d_call: -; clone_size: once; cdr3_nt: TGTGCCAGCAGCTTTCAGGGTTTAGGAGGAAACACCATATATTTT; cdr3_aa: CASSFQGLGGNTIYF
v_call: TRBV19; j_call: TRBJ2-3; d_call: TRBD1; clone_size: -; cdr3_nt: TGTGCCAGTAGTACTCGCCGACAGGGGGCTGGTGATACGCAGTATTTT; cdr3_aa: CASSTRRQGAGDTQYF
v_call: TRBV5-6; j_call: TRBJ1-5; d_call: -; clone_size: -; cdr3_nt: TGTGCCAGCAGCTTGTGGGTAGAGCGGTTCGGTGGGCAGCCCCAGCATTTT; cdr3_aa: CASSLWVERFGGQPQHF
v_call: TRBV11-3; j_call: TRBJ2-2; d_call: -; clone_size: -; cdr3_nt: TGTGCCAGCGGGCTAGCAGGGGCCGGGGAGCTGTTTTTT; cdr3_aa: CASGLAGAGELFF
v_call: TRBV5-1; j_call: TRBJ2-7; d_call: -; clone_size: -; cdr3_nt: TGCGCCAGCTATGAGGAATCCTACGAGCAGTACTTC; cdr3_aa: CASYEESYEQYF
v_call: TRBV5-1; j_call: TRBJ2-1; d_call: TRBD1; clone_size: -; cdr3_nt: TGCGCCAGCAGCAGGACAGGGGGCCGGACCTACAATGAGCAGTTCTTC; cdr3_aa: CASSRTGGRTYNEQFF
v_call: TRBV18; j_call: TRBJ2-3; d_call: -; clone_size: -; cdr3_nt: TGTGCCAGCTCACCTTCCCTGCCGGGGGCGCAGTATTTT; cdr3_aa: CASSPSLPGAQYF
v_call: TRBV5-1; j_call: TRBJ2-3; d_call: -; clone_size: -; cdr3_nt: TGCGCCAGCAGCTTGGGGGTTCTCGGCGGAGATACGCAGTATTTT; cdr3_aa: CASSLGVLGGDTQYF
v_call: TRBV27; j_call: TRBJ2-3; d_call: TRBD1; clone_size: -; cdr3_nt: TGTGCCACCGGACAGGGAGGCGTGTATACGCAGTATTTT; cdr3_aa: CATGQGGVYTQYF
v_call: TRBV30; j_call: TRBJ2-1; d_call: TRBD2; clone_size: -; cdr3_nt: TGTGCCTGGAGTACGGGGGGACTCTCCTACAATGAGCAGTTCTTC; cdr3_aa: CAWSTGGLSYNEQFF
v_call: TRBV28; j_call: TRBJ2-5; d_call: -; clone_size: -; cdr3_nt: TGTGCCAGGTCTAGTGGGGCGCCCGGAGAGACCCAGTACTTC; cdr3_aa: CARSSGAPGETQYF
v_call: TRBV5-5; j_call: TRBJ2-5; d_call: -; clone_size: -; cdr3_nt: TGTGCCAGCAGCCCCGGGTGGGGCAGGGTGGAGACCCAGTACTTC; cdr3_aa: CASSPGWGRVETQYF
v_call: TRBV6-5; j_call: TRBJ1-3; d_call: -; clone_size: -; cdr3_nt: TGTGCCAGCAGGGCGGGAACTGGAAACACCATATATTTT; cdr3_aa: CASRAGTGNTIYF
v_call: TRBV11-2; j_call: TRBJ1-5; d_call: TRBD1; clone_size: -; cdr3_nt: TGTGCCAGCAGCTTAGGCGGGACAGGGTATAGCAATCAGCCCCAGCATTTT; cdr3_aa: CASSLGGTGYSNQPQHF
v_call: TRBV25-1; j_call: TRBJ1-1; d_call: -; clone_size: few; cdr3_nt: TGTGCCAGCAGTGATAAATCATCAGTAATGAACACTGAAGCTTTCTTT; cdr3_aa: CASSDKSSVMNTEAFF
v_call: TRBV11-2; j_call: TRBJ1-4; d_call: -; clone_size: -; cdr3_nt: TGTGCCAGCAGCTTATCGTCTGGAGCCATGGTGTTTTTT; cdr3_aa: CASSLSSGAMVFF
v_call: TRBV7-3; j_call: TRBJ2-4; d_call: TRBD2; clone_size: -; cdr3_nt: TGTGCCAGCAGCCCCACGACGCTAGCGGGGGCTATATACATTCAGTACTTC; cdr3_aa: CASSPTTLAGAIYIQYF
v_call: TRBV6-5; j_call: TRBJ1-1; d_call: -; clone_size: -; cdr3_nt: TGTGCCAGCAGTTACAGAGGGAGGGGCACTGAAGCTTTCTTT; cdr3_aa: CASSYRGRGTEAFF
v_call: TRBV15; j_call: TRBJ1-5; d_call: -; clone_size: -; cdr3_nt: TGTGCCACCAGCAGAGACAGGAACAATCAGCCCCAGCATTTT; cdr3_aa: CATSRDRNNQPQHF
v_call: TRBV6-5; j_call: TRBJ1-1; d_call: TRBD1; clone_size: -; cdr3_nt: TGTGCCAGCAGCTGGGACAGGGGGCGGGACACTGAAGCTTTCTTT; cdr3_aa: CASSWDRGRDTEAFF
v_call: TRBV6-1; j_call: TRBJ2-3; d_call: -; clone_size: -; cdr3_nt: TGTGCCAGCAGTGAAAATTGGAGAATGGATACGCAGTATTTT; cdr3_aa: CASSENWRMDTQYF
v_call: TRBV9; j_call: TRBJ2-3; d_call: -; clone_size: -; cdr3_nt: TGTGCCAGCAGCGTAGTTGGCAGCACAGATACGCAGTATTTT; cdr3_aa: CASSVVGSTDTQYF
v_call: TRBV10-3; j_call: TRBJ1-5; d_call: TRBD1; clone_size: -; cdr3_nt: TGTGCCATCAGTGCCAGGGACAGGGGTTCCAATCAGCCCCAGCATTTT; cdr3_aa: CAISARDRGSNQPQHF
v_call: TRBV7-9; j_call: TRBJ1-2; d_call: TRBD1; clone_size: -; cdr3_nt: TGTGCCAGCAGCTCACAGGGGATTGATGGCTACACCTTC; cdr3_aa: CASSSQGIDGYTF
v_call: TRBV7-9; j_call: TRBJ1-1; d_call: -; clone_size: -; cdr3_nt: TGTGCCAGCAGCTTGGGACTGCCAGGCACTGAAGCCTTCTTT; cdr3_aa: CASSLGLPGTEAFF
v_call: TRBV30; j_call: TRBJ2-5; d_call: TRBD2; clone_size: -; cdr3_nt: TGTGCCTGGAGTGTCTTCCGACTAGCGGGGCGGTATGAGACCCAGTACTTC; cdr3_aa: CAWSVFRLAGRYETQYF
v_call: TRBV5-1; j_call: TRBJ2-5; d_call: TRBD2; clone_size: -; cdr3_nt: TGCGCCAGCACCACTAGCGGGGGACAAGAGACCCAGTACTTC; cdr3_aa: CASTTSGGQETQYF
v_call: TRBV5-1; j_call: TRBJ1-5; d_call: -; clone_size: -; cdr3_nt: TGCGCCAGCAGCTTGGACCCCCGGGATCCATCACGGCCCCAGCATTTT; cdr3_aa: CASSLDPRDPSRPQHF
v_call: TRBV6-5; j_call: TRBJ1-4; d_call: TRBD1; clone_size: -; cdr3_nt: TGTGCCAGCAGCCGGACAGGGCGTAGGGAAAAACTGTTTTTT; cdr3_aa: CASSRTGRREKLFF
v_call: TRBV7-2; j_call: TRBJ2-1; d_call: -; clone_size: -; cdr3_nt: TGTGCCAGCAGCTTCGTCGGAGGCCGGAGGAGGCAGTTCTTC; cdr3_aa: CASSFVGGRRRQFF